This is a list of T cell receptor beta chains from one sample in a study of cytomegalovirus exposure and HLA in healthy donors. Assay used: immunoSEQ multiplex PCR; TCRdb lists only in-frame clones, some missing. The sample includes over 250,000 clones, 86% of them seen just once. The specimen sequenced was PBMCs. The receptors here all came from a woman between 18 and 30 years old in good health and CMV-seronegative. Both conserved end residues are part of each CDR3. Each record gives: J gene, D gene, clone size, V gene, CDR3 protein, CDR3 DNA. D genes are given only for firm matches. Clone size appears in some rows only: once, few, many, or a class for an expanded clone.

j_gene: TRBJ2-5
d_gene: TRBD2
abundance: many
v_gene: TRBV5-8
CDR3aa: CASSFPEVRGGETQYF
CDR3nt: TGTGCCAGCAGCTTCCCCGAGGTGCGGGGGGGAGAGACCCAGTACTTC

j_gene: TRBJ1-2
d_gene: -
abundance: many
v_gene: TRBV2
CDR3aa: CASSVREVNGYTF
CDR3nt: TGTGCCAGCAGTGTTCGGGAGGTAAACGGCTACACCTTC

j_gene: TRBJ1-2
d_gene: -
abundance: -
v_gene: TRBV28
CDR3aa: CASSLARVGDGYTF
CDR3nt: TGTGCCAGCAGTTTAGCCCGAGTCGGGGATGGCTACACCTTC

j_gene: TRBJ1-4
d_gene: TRBD1
abundance: -
v_gene: TRBV28
CDR3aa: CASSSTGGNEKLFF
CDR3nt: TGTGCCAGCAGTTCGACAGGGGGGAATGAAAAACTGTTTTTT

j_gene: TRBJ2-7
d_gene: TRBD1
abundance: -
v_gene: TRBV5-4
CDR3aa: CASSPRQGKDNEQYF
CDR3nt: TGTGCCAGCAGCCCGAGACAGGGGAAGGATAACGAGCAGTACTTC

j_gene: TRBJ2-7
d_gene: TRBD2
abundance: -
v_gene: TRBV10-3
CDR3aa: CAISESTPVVLAGRSSYEQYF
CDR3nt: TGTGCCATCAGTGAGTCGACTCCGGTTGTGCTAGCGGGCAGGAGCTCCTACGAGCAGTACTTC

j_gene: TRBJ2-5
d_gene: -
abundance: once
v_gene: TRBV30
CDR3aa: CAWSKPGTVKETQYF
CDR3nt: TGTGCCTGGAGTAAGCCCGGGACTGTCAAAGAGACCCAGTACTTC

j_gene: TRBJ2-7
d_gene: -
abundance: -
v_gene: TRBV10-3
CDR3aa: CAISESGDPSYEQYF
CDR3nt: TGTGCCATCAGTGAGTCAGGGGATCCCTCCTACGAGCAGTACTTC

j_gene: TRBJ1-5
d_gene: -
abundance: -
v_gene: TRBV5-6
CDR3aa: CASSLSSEEEYSNQPQHF
CDR3nt: TGTGCCAGCAGCTTGAGTTCAGAAGAGGAATATAGCAATCAGCCCCAGCATTTT

j_gene: TRBJ1-2
d_gene: -
abundance: -
v_gene: TRBV30
CDR3aa: CAWRWGTRDGYTF
CDR3nt: TGTGCCTGGAGGTGGGGGACTCGGGATGGCTACACCTTC

j_gene: TRBJ2-7
d_gene: TRBD2
abundance: once
v_gene: TRBV5-6
CDR3aa: CASSSLGTSSYEQYF
CDR3nt: TGTGCCAGCAGTTCCCTCGGGACTAGCTCCTACGAGCAGTACTTC

j_gene: TRBJ1-1
d_gene: TRBD1
abundance: -
v_gene: TRBV29-1
CDR3aa: CSVDRVRGTEAFF
CDR3nt: TGCAGCGTCGACAGGGTACGAGGCACTGAAGCTTTCTTT

j_gene: TRBJ2-7
d_gene: TRBD2
abundance: -
v_gene: TRBV10-1
CDR3aa: CASSESKRGLFEQYF
CDR3nt: TGCGCCAGCAGTGAGTCCAAGCGGGGCCTTTTCGAGCAGTACTTC

j_gene: TRBJ2-1
d_gene: TRBD2
abundance: -
v_gene: TRBV5-8
CDR3aa: CASSSNLAGGNEQFF
CDR3nt: TGTGCCAGCAGCTCAAATCTAGCGGGGGGGAATGAGCAGTTCTTC

j_gene: TRBJ2-7
d_gene: TRBD1
abundance: -
v_gene: TRBV23-1
CDR3aa: CASSLLPLDRGLGEQYF
CDR3nt: TGCGCCAGCAGTCTACTTCCCCTGGACAGGGGTCTGGGTGAGCAGTACTTC

j_gene: TRBJ1-3
d_gene: TRBD1
abundance: -
v_gene: TRBV2
CDR3aa: CASSVTGTGGNTIYF
CDR3nt: TGTGCCAGCAGCGTTACCGGGACAGGGGGAAACACCATATATTTT

j_gene: TRBJ2-7
d_gene: TRBD1
abundance: once
v_gene: TRBV27
CDR3aa: CASSSSSRDRARQYF
CDR3nt: TGTGCCAGCAGTTCATCGTCCCGGGACAGGGCCCGACAGTACTTC

j_gene: TRBJ2-7
d_gene: TRBD2
abundance: -
v_gene: TRBV9
CDR3aa: CASSVTSGYYEQYF
CDR3nt: TGTGCCAGCAGCGTGACTAGCGGATACTACGAGCAGTACTTC

j_gene: TRBJ1-2
d_gene: TRBD1
abundance: -
v_gene: TRBV11-2
CDR3aa: CASSLGQGRTNYGYTF
CDR3nt: TGTGCCAGCAGCCTAGGACAGGGGCGAACTAACTATGGCTACACCTTC

j_gene: TRBJ2-1
d_gene: TRBD1
abundance: -
v_gene: TRBV11-3
CDR3aa: CASSAAGTEEGEQFF
CDR3nt: TGTGCCAGCAGCGCGGCCGGGACAGAAGAGGGTGAGCAGTTCTTC

j_gene: TRBJ2-7
d_gene: -
abundance: -
v_gene: TRBV6-1
CDR3aa: CASSEAQSGFSYEQYF
CDR3nt: TGTGCCAGCAGTGAAGCTCAATCGGGGTTTTCTTACGAGCAGTACTTC

j_gene: TRBJ2-3
d_gene: -
abundance: -
v_gene: TRBV30
CDR3aa: CAWSPIGGTQYF
CDR3nt: TGTGCCTGGAGTCCCATCGGCGGGACGCAGTATTTT